This T cell receptor beta chain was identified in a study of regulatory T cells in long-lasting Graves disease. Construction of TCR beta libraries relied on iRepertoire HTBI primers and on Arm-PCR targeting CDR3 regions. TCRdb fed the multiplex PCR reads into MiXCR, producing one record per CDR3 protein. The sample contains some 370,000 distinct CDR3 sequences, less than 30% of which appear only once. This clonotype appeared many times. The CDR3 is 17 amino acids. Trimming stripped 1 base from V and 8 bases from J, with 21 bases between. Time point in this sample: persistent/refractory GD, antithyroid drugs over 5 years with positive TRAb. RNA extracted from PBMCs served as the sequencing template.

The genes are TRBV12-3 or TRBV12-4 and TRBJ1-5, with a weak D call TRBD1 (5 bases). This clonotype originated in a woman between 40 and 50 years old with Graves disease. The sequencing used peripheral blood mononuclear cells (PBMCs), collected when the disease was refractory, from a patient treated with antithyroid drugs. The CDR3 spells CASSLERRGQKKEPQHF. CDR3 coding DNA: TGTGCCAGCAGTTTAGAAAGAAGGGGCCAAAAAAAGGAGCCCCAGCATTTT.